Presented here are 8 T cell receptor beta chains from one specimen sequenced in a study of cytomegalovirus exposure and HLA in healthy donors. Use of 60 Vbeta and 13 Jbeta primers characterized the PCR. The assay was immunoSEQ multiplex PCR, and TCRdb's table has in-frame clones only and misses some. Here the sample spans about 73,000 clones, over 60% being singletons. Sequencing was carried out using PBMCs. Receptors originate from a male donor in good health and CMV-seronegative.

This chain connects TRBV9 to TRBJ2-1, with 7 bases fitting TRBD1. J lost 4 bases, V lost 8 bases, and 12 bases had no gene match. This CDR3 is 15 amino acids long. Germline CDR1 SGDLS, CDR2 YYNGEE. This CDR3 is CASNPTGVFYNEQFF. The CDR3 DNA reads as TGTGCCAGTAACCCAACAGGGGTCTTTTACAATGAGCAGTTCTTC.

The chain links TRBV12-5 to TRBJ1-6; 8 nucleotides line up with TRBD1. This CDR3 region has 15 residues. The trim removed 7 bases at V and 5 bases at J, leaving 7 bases unmatched. From germline, CDR1 is LGHNT and CDR2 FRNRAP. The CDR3 loop is CASDLQGGDNSPLHF. The CDR3 DNA sequence: TGTGCTAGTGATTTACAGGGGGGAGATAATTCACCCCTCCACTTT.

The chain links TRBV19 to TRBJ2-5; 10 nucleotides align to TRBD1. CDR1 LNHDA and CDR2 SQIVND come from the germline V gene (reference sequence). This CDR3 comprises 14 residues. After removal of 9 bases from V and 5 bases from J, the junction contained 9 bases not matched to a gene. Here the CDR3 DNA reads TGTGCCAGCCGGACAGGGGGTAGTTCGGAGACCCAGTACTTC. Residues: CASRTGGSSETQYF.

This chain's CDR3 is CASSAQRFTDTQYF. The CDR3 DNA sequence: TGTGCCAGCAGTGCGCAGCGCTTCACAGATACGCAGTATTTT. J is TRBJ2-3 and V is TRBV6-1; D is unresolved. The CDR3 has 14 amino acids. Germline CDR1 is MNHNS and CDR2 is SASEGT. The V and J ends lost 4 bases and 2 bases respectively, with 10 bases between them.

The rearrangement joins TRBV30 to TRBJ1-2; weak D call: TRBD1 (5 bases). Trimming took 5 bases from V and 7 from J, leaving 14 bases between them. Germline-derived CDR1 and CDR2 are GTSNPN and SVGIG (reference sequence). The CDR3 extends over 12 amino acids. CDR3 sequence (DNA): TGTGCCTGGGGCCTCGGGGGGGTTGGCTACACCTTC. The encoded protein is CAWGLGGVGYTF.

Of note for this clone: The junction differs from germline at one of its ends, possibly a read error. The gene calls are TRBV6-1 and TRBJ1-5; perhaps TRBD1 as D (6 bases). CDR1 and CDR2 (germline): MNHNS, SASEGT. The CDR3 contains 15 residues. The CDR3 sequence: CASTPAVGVGQPQNF. The CDR3 bases are TGTGCCAGCACTCCAGCGGTCGGTGTTGGACAGCCCCAGAATTTT.

The V and J genes are TRBV6-5 and TRBJ2-5, with D possibly matching TRBD2 (5 bases). The CDR3 has 14 residues. CDR1 and CDR2 from the germline V gene are MNHEY and SVGAGI. Trimming removed 6 bases from V and 5 bases from J, with 16 bases in between. The CDR3 DNA sequence: TGTGCCAGCAGGCCCAGCGGACGTAAGGAGACCCAGTACTTC. Translated, it gives CASRPSGRKETQYF.

The V gene is TRBV10-3, the J gene TRBJ2-7; 8 bases line up with TRBD1. The CDR3 extends over 13 amino acids. Per germline, CDR1 ENHRY and CDR2 SYGVKD. Trimming removed 6 bases from V and 3 bases from J; junction bases left unmatched: 4. CDR3 nucleotides: TGTGCCATCAGGACAGGGGTTGACTACGAGCAGTACTTC. This translates into CAIRTGVDYEQYF.